The rows below give T cell receptor beta chains drawn from one sample of a study of CD8+CD57+ T cells in acquired aplastic anemia. One entry per CDR3 protein results from TCRdb running MiXCR on the reads. This sample yields 450,000 to 550,000 distinct CDR3 sequences, of which around 32% are seen a single time; 0.75% to 0.95% belongs to the top ten. What was sequenced was sorted CD4+, CD8+, or CD8+CD57+ T cells (not recorded which) from PBMCs. Every receptor here comes from a human donor with aplastic anemia. The CDR3 runs from the conserved cysteine through the conserved F or W.

TRBJ2-5 TRBV12-3/TRBV12-4 14 CASSLDRTQETQYF
TRBJ1-1 TRBV20-1 14 CSARVGTGIAEAFF
TRBJ1-1 TRBV20-1 10 CSGSGTEAFF
TRBJ1-5 TRBV9 15 CASSVGLNSNQPQHF
TRBJ1-5 TRBV10-3 15 CAISESIGGVQPQHF
TRBJ1-5 TRBV4-1 20 CASSQQSSQTGTESNQPQHF
TRBJ2-7 TRBV20-1 14 CSANLQGASYEQYF
TRBJ1-2 TRBV20-1 14 CSARDAKGIWGYTF
TRBJ2-2 TRBV19 15 CASSRDGRDTGELFF
TRBJ1-1 TRBV12-3/TRBV12-4 14 CASSLVAGHTEAFF
TRBJ2-7 TRBV28 19 CASRTAILGTGDRGYEQYF
TRBJ2-3 TRBV2 15 CASRRLAGGRDTQYF
TRBJ2-5 TRBV11-1 17 CASSLELVRVREETQYF
TRBJ2-3 TRBV5-1 14 CASSSRANTDTQYF
TRBJ2-7 TRBV20-1 12 CSASGVVYEQYF
TRBJ2-5 TRBV19 11 CASKLGGTQYF
TRBJ2-3 TRBV9 16 CASSVFGEGDSDTQYF
TRBJ1-5 TRBV20-1 14 CSAETGRSNQPQHF
TRBJ1-6 TRBV6-4 14 CASSEGQDNSPLHF
TRBJ1-5 TRBV10-3 15 CASSLEGVSNQPQHF
TRBJ1-1 TRBV9 17 CASSVAGFQGARTEAFF
TRBJ1-4 TRBV15 17 CATSRDRQGASNEKLFF
TRBJ1-3 TRBV24-1 15 CATSLQGLSGNTIYF
TRBJ1-6 TRBV6-1 18 CASSPPRQGSNYNSPLHF
TRBJ1-6 TRBV7-2 13 CASSLDGPSPLHF
TRBJ1-5 TRBV7-8 14 CASSRGRVHQPQHF
TRBJ2-7 TRBV2 14 CASITSGSGSEQYF
TRBJ2-1 TRBV5-6 15 CASSTGTPRGYEQFF
TRBJ1-2 TRBV24-1 15 CASSFRKTGTYGYTF
TRBJ1-3 TRBV6-1 17 CASSSRAQTATGNTIYF
TRBJ2-3 TRBV11-2 15 CASSLQAGFTDTQYF
TRBJ2-7 TRBV9 14 CASSVEVGNYEQYF
TRBJ1-6 TRBV10-1 13 CASSAGASSPLHF
TRBJ1-1 TRBV7-2 13 CASSLDRNTEAFF
TRBJ2-7 TRBV4-3 15 CASSQGAGGTYEQYF
TRBJ1-2 TRBV28 16 CASSLFFRAGDEGYTF
TRBJ1-5 TRBV2 13 CASTISSYQPQHF
TRBJ2-7 TRBV4-1 15 CASSRGHTSSYEQYF
TRBJ2-1 TRBV20-1 13 CSAREGARNEQFF
TRBJ1-6 TRBV6-5 15 CASSYYRTGNSPLHF
TRBJ2-1 TRBV6-5 15 CASSSGLLDYNEQFF
TRBJ1-5 TRBV7-2 14 CASSSRQGSQPQHF
TRBJ2-7 TRBV20-1 15 CSARGDTVLGGEQYF